The clone carrying this T cell receptor (beta chain) was picked up many times. Its specificity is not known. The data derive from a study of T cells after posttransplantation cyclophosphamide. This related bone marrow graft donor gave peripheral blood on the day of marrow donation. Method: immunoSEQ multiplex PCR; TCRdb's copy keeps in-frame clones and lacks some. The record shows tens of thousands of clones for this sample, with no singletons present. CDR3 length equals 16 residues. Germline V CDR1 and CDR2: SGHRS, YFSETQ. Trimming pared 4 bases from V and 4 bases from J, leaving 18 bases between. Points from the study as a whole: Later post-transplant blood repertoires were often dominated by donor CD8+ memory clones. Blood and skin or GI T cell repertoires showed limited TRB overlap.

The TCR was taken from a young man in good health and a related stem cell transplant donor. Sequenced: PBMCs. This sequence joins TRBV5-1 and TRBJ2-1; TRBD1 might be the D (6 bases). This CDR3 reads CASSPTGTHLYNEQFF. The CDR3 bases are TGCGCCAGCAGCCCTACCGGGACACATCTTTACAATGAGCAGTTCTTC.